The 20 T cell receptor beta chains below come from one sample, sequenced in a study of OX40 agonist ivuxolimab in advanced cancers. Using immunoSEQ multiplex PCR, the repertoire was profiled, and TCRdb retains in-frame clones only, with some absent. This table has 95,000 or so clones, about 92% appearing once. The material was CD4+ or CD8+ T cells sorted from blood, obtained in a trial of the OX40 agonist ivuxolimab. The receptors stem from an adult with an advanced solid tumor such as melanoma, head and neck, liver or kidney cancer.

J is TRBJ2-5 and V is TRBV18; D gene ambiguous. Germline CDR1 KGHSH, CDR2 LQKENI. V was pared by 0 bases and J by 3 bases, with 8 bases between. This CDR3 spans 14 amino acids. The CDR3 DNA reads TGTGCCAGCTCACCACCGTCCCCCGAAGAGACCCAGTACTTC. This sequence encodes CASSPPSPEETQYF.

This CDR3 reads CASSLGDRDTEAFF. CDR3 DNA: TGCGCCAGCAGCTTGGGGGACAGGGACACTGAAGCTTTCTTT. The chain has TRBV5-1 and TRBJ1-1; TRBD1 matches at 9 bases. V lost 0 bases and J lost 3; bases outside the gene matches: 0. The germline V gene encodes CDR1 SGHRS and CDR2 YFSETQ. The CDR3 has 14 residues.

The CDR3 bases are TGTGCCAGCAGTTATCTAGGGACGACGGGTGAGCAGTACTTC. It is translated as CASSYLGTTGEQYF. V gene TRBV13 combines with J gene TRBJ2-7; D is possibly TRBD1 or TRBD2 (5 bases each). Germline V gene lookup returns CDR1 PRHDT and CDR2 FYEKMQ (reference sequence). This CDR3 has 14 residues. Trimming cost V 6 bases and J 7 bases, with 19 bases left between them.

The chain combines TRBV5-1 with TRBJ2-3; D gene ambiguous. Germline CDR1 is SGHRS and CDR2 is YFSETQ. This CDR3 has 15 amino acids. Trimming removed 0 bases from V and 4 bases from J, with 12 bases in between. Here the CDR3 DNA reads TGCGCCAGCAGCTTGGGTTCTAGTCTTGCAGATACGCAGTATTTT. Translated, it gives CASSLGSSLADTQYF.

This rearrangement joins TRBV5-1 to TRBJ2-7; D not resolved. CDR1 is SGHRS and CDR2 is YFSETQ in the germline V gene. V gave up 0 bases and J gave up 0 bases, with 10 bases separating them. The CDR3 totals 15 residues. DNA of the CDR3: TGCGCCAGCAGCTTGGTTGCAGGAATCTCCTACGAGCAGTACTTC. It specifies CASSLVAGISYEQYF.

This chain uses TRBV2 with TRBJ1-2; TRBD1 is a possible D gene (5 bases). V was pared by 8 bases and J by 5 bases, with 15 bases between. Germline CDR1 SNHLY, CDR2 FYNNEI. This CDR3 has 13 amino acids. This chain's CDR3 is CASGGPHDYGYTF. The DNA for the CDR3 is TGTGCCAGCGGGGGTCCACACGATTATGGCTACACCTTC. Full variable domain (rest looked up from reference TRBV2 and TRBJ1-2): EPEVTQTPSHQVTQMGQEVILRCVPISNHLYFYWYRQILGQKVEFLVSFYNNEISEKSEIFDDQFSVERPDGSNFTLKIRSTKLEDSAMYFCASGGPHDYGYTFGSGTRLTVV.

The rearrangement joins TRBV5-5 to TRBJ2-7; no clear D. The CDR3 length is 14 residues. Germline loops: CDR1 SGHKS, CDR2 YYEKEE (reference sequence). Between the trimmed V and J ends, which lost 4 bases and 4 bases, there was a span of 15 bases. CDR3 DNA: TGTGCCAGCAGCCTAGTGTTGACGGTTTACGAGCAGTACTTC. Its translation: CASSLVLTVYEQYF.

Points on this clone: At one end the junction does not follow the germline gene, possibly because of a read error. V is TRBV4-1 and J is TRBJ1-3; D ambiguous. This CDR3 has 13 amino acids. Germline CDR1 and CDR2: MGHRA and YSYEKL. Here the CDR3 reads CASSQETGNTIYF. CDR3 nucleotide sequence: TGTGCCAGCAGCCAGGAGACGGGGAACACCATATATTTT.

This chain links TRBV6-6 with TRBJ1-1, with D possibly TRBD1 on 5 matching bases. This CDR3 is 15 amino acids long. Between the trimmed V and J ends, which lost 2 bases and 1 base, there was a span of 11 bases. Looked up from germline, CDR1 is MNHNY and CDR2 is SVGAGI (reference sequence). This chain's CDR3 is CASSYTGMGNTEAFF. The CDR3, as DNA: TGTGCCAGCAGTTACACAGGTATGGGGAACACTGAAGCTTTCTTT.

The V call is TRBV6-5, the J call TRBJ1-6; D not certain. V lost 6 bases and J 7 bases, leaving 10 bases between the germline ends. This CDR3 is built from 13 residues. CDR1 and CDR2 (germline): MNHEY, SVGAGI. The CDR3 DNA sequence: TGTGCCAGCAGACAATTGAGGAATTCACCCCTCCACTTT. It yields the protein CASRQLRNSPLHF.

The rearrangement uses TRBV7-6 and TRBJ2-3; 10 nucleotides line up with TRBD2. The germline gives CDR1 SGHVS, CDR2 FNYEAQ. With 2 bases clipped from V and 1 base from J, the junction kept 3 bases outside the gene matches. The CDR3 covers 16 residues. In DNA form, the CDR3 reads TGTGCCAGCAGCTTAAGGCTAGCGGGAGGCACAGATACGCAGTATTTT. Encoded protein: CASSLRLAGGTDTQYF.

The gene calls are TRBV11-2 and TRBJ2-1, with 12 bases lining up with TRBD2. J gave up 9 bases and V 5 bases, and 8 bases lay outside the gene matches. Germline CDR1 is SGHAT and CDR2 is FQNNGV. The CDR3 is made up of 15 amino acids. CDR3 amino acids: CASSPGRLAGVEQFF. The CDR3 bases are TGTGCCAGCAGCCCGGGTAGACTAGCGGGAGTTGAGCAGTTCTTC.

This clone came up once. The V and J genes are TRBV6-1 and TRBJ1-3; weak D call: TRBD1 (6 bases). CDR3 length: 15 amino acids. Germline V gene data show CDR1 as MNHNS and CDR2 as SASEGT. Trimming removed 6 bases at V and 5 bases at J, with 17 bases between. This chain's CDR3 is CASRKDRSIRNTIYF. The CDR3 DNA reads TGTGCCAGCAGGAAGGACAGAAGCATAAGAAACACCATATATTTT.

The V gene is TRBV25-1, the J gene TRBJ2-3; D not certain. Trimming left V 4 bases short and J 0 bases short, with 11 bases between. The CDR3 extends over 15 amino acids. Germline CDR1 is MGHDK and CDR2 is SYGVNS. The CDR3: CASSAPGLSTDTQYF. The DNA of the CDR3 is TGTGCCAGCAGTGCCCCTGGGCTAAGCACAGATACGCAGTATTTT.

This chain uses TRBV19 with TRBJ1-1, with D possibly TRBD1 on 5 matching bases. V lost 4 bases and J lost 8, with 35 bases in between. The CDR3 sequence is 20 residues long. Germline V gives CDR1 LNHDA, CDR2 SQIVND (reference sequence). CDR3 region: CASSKSPWDFNQGQDIEAFF. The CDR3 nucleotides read TGTGCCAGTAGTAAATCGCCTTGGGATTTTAACCAAGGTCAGGACATCGAAGCTTTCTTT.

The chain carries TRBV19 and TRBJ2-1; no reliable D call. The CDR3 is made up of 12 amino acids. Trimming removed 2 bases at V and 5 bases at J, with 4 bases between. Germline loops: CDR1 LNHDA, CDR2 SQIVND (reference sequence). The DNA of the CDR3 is TGTGCCAGTAGTATATACGACAATGAGCAGTTCTTC. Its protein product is CASSIYDNEQFF.

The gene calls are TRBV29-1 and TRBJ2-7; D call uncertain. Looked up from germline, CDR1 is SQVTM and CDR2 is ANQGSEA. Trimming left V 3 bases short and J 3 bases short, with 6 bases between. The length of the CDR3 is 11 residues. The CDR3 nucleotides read TGCAGCGTTGAGGCCCGCTACGAGCAGTACTTC. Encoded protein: CSVEARYEQYF.

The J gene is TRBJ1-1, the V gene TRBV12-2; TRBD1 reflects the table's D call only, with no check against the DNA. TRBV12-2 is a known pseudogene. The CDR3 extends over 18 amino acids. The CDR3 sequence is CASRLARDRGFMNTEAFF. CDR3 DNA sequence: TGTGCAAGTCGCTTAGCTCGGGACAGAGGATTCATGAACACTGAAGCTTTCTTT.

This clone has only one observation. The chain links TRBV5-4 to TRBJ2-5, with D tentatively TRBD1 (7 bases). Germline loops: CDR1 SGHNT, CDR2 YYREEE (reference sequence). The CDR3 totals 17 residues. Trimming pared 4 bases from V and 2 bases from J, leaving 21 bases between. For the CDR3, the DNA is TGTGCCAGCAGCGTTCGGGGGACTTCGGACAGGCAAGAGACCCAGTACTTC. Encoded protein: CASSVRGTSDRQETQYF.

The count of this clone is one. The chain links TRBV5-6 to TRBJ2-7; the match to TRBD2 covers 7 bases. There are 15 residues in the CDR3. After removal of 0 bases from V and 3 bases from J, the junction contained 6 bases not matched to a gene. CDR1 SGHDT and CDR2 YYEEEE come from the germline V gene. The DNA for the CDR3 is TGTGCCAGCAGCTTGGATACTGGCGGGAGCTACGAGCAGTACTTC. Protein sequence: CASSLDTGGSYEQYF.